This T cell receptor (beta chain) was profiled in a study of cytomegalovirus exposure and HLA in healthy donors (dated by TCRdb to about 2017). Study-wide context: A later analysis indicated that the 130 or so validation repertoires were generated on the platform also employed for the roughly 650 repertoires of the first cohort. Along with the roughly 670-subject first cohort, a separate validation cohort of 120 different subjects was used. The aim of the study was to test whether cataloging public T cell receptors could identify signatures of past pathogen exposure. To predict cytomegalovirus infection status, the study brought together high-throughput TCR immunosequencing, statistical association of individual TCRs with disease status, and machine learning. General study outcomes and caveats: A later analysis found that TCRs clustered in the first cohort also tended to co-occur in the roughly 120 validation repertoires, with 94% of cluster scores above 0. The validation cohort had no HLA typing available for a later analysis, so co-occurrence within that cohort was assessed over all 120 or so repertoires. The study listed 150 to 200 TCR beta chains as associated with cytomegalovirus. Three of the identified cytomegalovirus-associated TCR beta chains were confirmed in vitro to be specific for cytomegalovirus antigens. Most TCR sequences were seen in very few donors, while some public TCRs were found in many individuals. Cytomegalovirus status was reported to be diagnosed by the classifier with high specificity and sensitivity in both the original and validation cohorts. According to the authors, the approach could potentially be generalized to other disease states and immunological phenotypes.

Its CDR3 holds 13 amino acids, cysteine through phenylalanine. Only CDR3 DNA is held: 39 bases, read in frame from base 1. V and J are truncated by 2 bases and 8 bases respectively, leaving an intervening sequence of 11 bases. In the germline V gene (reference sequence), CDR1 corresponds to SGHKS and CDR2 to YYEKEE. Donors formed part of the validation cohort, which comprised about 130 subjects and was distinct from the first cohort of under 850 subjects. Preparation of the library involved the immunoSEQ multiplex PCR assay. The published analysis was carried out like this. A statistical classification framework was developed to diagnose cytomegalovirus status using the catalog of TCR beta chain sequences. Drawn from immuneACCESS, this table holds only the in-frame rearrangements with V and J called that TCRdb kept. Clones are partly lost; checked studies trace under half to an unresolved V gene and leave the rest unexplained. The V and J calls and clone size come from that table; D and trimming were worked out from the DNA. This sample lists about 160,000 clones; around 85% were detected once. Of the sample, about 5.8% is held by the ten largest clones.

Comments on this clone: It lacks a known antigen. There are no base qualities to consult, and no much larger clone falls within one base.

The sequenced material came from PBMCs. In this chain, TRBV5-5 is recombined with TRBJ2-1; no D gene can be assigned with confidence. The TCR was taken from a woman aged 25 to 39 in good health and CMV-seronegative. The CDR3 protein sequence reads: CASSLMVVDEQFF. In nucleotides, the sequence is TGTGCCAGCAGCTTAATGGTCGTGGATGAGCAGTTCTTC.